This T cell receptor beta chain was identified in a study of STAT5B mutations in CD4+ large granular lymphocyte leukemia (dated 2022 in TCRdb). Study-wide context: Among healthy controls, the CDR3 'QG' motif was associated with a particular HLA allele. The study compared the TCRbeta repertoires of patients with CD4+ T-cell large granular lymphocyte leukemia against the TCRbeta repertoires of healthy blood donors. The purity of purified fractions was confirmed by flow cytometry on FACSCanto II or FACSVerse to exceed 95% among lymphocytes. Beyond this particular receptor, the publication reports: Main leukemic clonotypes were private to each patient, although 20% to 25% of the main leukemic clonotypes were found at low frequency in the non-leukemic repertoires of other patients. CD4-sorted patient repertoires appeared more clonal than healthy CD4+ repertoires, and this difference persisted after removing the putative leukemic clones. Data were not HLA-matched; higher clonality in CD4+ versus CD8+ T-LGLL could reflect the relatively small sample size. TRBV06-family usage was enriched among the top patient clones (8/27) compared with healthy controls (2/35).

The immunoSEQ assay at survey resolution was used to sequence TCRbeta rearrangements from genomic DNA. The source study handled its data this way. A lowest detectable productive clonotype frequency of 2.59 x 10-5 was observed in the TCR sequencing data. Only productive TCRbeta rearrangements, meaning sequences that were complete and in-frame, were kept for the analyses. Simpson clonality, calculated in the immunoSEQ Analyzer version 3.0, was used as the measure of sample clonality. Based on frequency, clones were grouped as very rare, small, medium, large (1-20%) or hyperexpanded (>20%). Generation probabilities were estimated with OLGA 1.2.3, V-gene circos plots were made with VDJtools, specificities were looked up in VDJdb, and CDR3 motifs were identified with GLIPH. TCRdb took over this immuneACCESS table, retaining in-frame rearrangements with V and J assigned. Such tables are incomplete; in checked studies, under half of the missing clones stem from an unresolved V gene, and the remainder is unexplained. The V and J calls and clone size come from that table; D and trimming were worked out from the DNA. In this sample the table shows around 50,000 clones, 84% of which occur a single time. About 0.35% of the sample rests with the top ten.

Worth noting for this clone: Its specific antigen is unknown. There are no base qualities to consult, and no much larger clone falls within one base.

The healthy controls were 37 blood donors, and the buffy coats of these donors were supplied by the Finnish Red Cross blood service. All TCR-sequenced material derived from peripheral blood: patient blood samples and healthy donor buffy coats. Ficoll-Hypaque gradient centrifugation was used to isolate peripheral blood mononuclear cells. Magnetic purification was used to isolate CD4+ cells from the buffy coats of the healthy controls. Genomic DNA was extracted with the Gentra Puregene Cell and Tissue kit and quantified on a Qubit 2.0 fluorometer. There are 15 amino acids in the CDR3, from cysteine to phenylalanine inclusive. Only the CDR3 DNA is retained, 45 bases long and in frame from the first base. The CDR1 and CDR2 encoded by the germline V gene are MNHEY and SVGAGI. The trim is 2 bases for V and 3 bases for J, with a gap of 14 bases between the germline ends.

The rearrangement combines TRBV6-5 with TRBJ2-7; the best D guess is TRBD1, with 5 bases matching. Sequencing was done on a sample of CD4+ T cells from blood buffy coats. This sequence originates from a human donor in good health. The DNA is as follows: TGTGCCAGCAGTTACGGCAGGGAAGCGCTCTACGAGCAGTACTTC. Its translation reads: CASSYGREALYEQYF.